Below are 9 T cell receptor beta chains sequenced from a single sample in a study of shared clonotypes between healthy human individuals (dated by TCRdb to the early 2020s). Libraries were made using the immunoSEQ multiplex PCR assay. Here the immuneACCESS table is served through TCRdb, limited to in-frame sequences with V and J called. Missing clones are a known gap in these copies; in checked studies unresolved V genes cover under half, and the rest lacks a known reason. Recorded for this sample are about 1.4 million clones; roughly 96% of them occurred a single time. 1% to 1.5% of the sample lies in the top ten. Source material: naive CD4+ T cells sorted from blood. What this sample's cell subset or site label stands for: CD45RA+ positively selected. The origin of the receptors is a man in his thirties or forties in good health.

This rearrangement joins TRBV7-9 to TRBJ2-1, with D hard to call. In germline, CDR1 is SEHNR, CDR2 FQNEAQ (reference sequence). The CDR3 has 16 amino acids. V was shortened by 2 bases and J by 8 bases, with 19 bases between the two germline ends. For the CDR3, the DNA is TGTGCCAGCAGCTTAAGAAAGCTGGGTTCGGGCCATGAGCAGTTCTTC. Translated: CASSLRKLGSGHEQFF.

This chain connects TRBV9 to TRBJ1-1; D might be TRBD1 (5 bases). The CDR3 sequence is 12 residues long. The ends were cut back, 7 bases at V and 0 bases at J, with 7 bases in the middle. Per germline, CDR1 SGDLS and CDR2 YYNGEE. The CDR3: CASGTLNTEAFF. The CDR3 coding sequence is TGTGCCAGCGGGACCCTGAACACTGAAGCTTTCTTT. Full variable domain (outside the CDR3, taken from reference TRBV9 and TRBJ1-1): DSGVTQTPKHLITATGQRVTLRCSPRSGDLSVYWYQQSLDQGLQFLIQYYNGEERAKGNILERFSAQQFPDLHSELNLSSLELGDSALYFCASGTLNTEAFFGQGTRLTVV.

The V call is TRBV4-1, the J call TRBJ2-1; a weak D match, TRBD1 (6 bases). CDR3 length: 16 residues. The germline CDR1 and CDR2 sequences are MGHRA and YSYEKL. V dropped 1 base and J dropped 0 bases, with 10 bases sitting between them. The CDR3 is CASSQVLGASYNEQFF. The CDR3 nucleotides read TGCGCCAGCAGCCAAGTCCTGGGGGCCTCCTACAATGAGCAGTTCTTC.

CDR3 DNA: TGTGCCAGCAGCTTGGGTGAACGGGGACAGGGGGGCGATCAGCCCCAGCATTTT. Its translation: CASSLGERGQGGDQPQHF. This chain joins TRBV5-6 and TRBJ1-5; 11 nucleotides agree with TRBD1. CDR3 length equals 18 residues. Germline V gene lookup returns CDR1 SGHDT and CDR2 YYEEEE. J gave up 5 bases and V 0 bases, and 10 bases lay outside the gene matches.

The rearrangement links TRBV11-2 to TRBJ2-3; 10 nucleotides line up with TRBD2. This CDR3 is 17 amino acids long. Germline V gives CDR1 SGHAT, CDR2 FQNNGV. The J segment lost 8 bases and the V segment lost 1 base, leaving 12 bases of the junction unmatched. CDR3 DNA: TGTGCCAGCAGCTTAGGACGACTAGCGGGCACCAGTGGTACGCAGTATTTT. This codes for CASSLGRLAGTSGTQYF.

Concerning this clone itself: Because the CDR3's place on the DNA is in doubt, the DNA is left out and the CDR3 is given as listed by TCRdb. The CDR3 sequence: CASSTSDRAYEQYF. The chain recombines TRBV7-6 with TRBJ2-7; TRBD1, as called in the table, went unchecked against the DNA. Germline-derived CDR1 and CDR2 are SGHVS and FNYEAQ. Including both end residues, the CDR3 is 14 amino acids long.

This clone was observed once. The genes are TRBV6-5 and TRBJ2-3, with 11 bases matching TRBD2. With 6 bases clipped from V and 4 bases from J, the junction kept 6 bases outside the gene matches. The CDR3 runs 15 residues. CDR1 and CDR2 (germline): MNHEY, SVGAGI. This chain's CDR3 is CASSLAGGLADTQYF. CDR3 bases: TGTGCCAGCAGCTTAGCGGGAGGGCTAGCAGATACGCAGTATTTT.

V is TRBV7-9 and J is TRBJ2-2; D remains ambiguous. V was cut by 5 bases and J by 8 bases, with 15 bases left in between. Germline assignment: CDR1 SEHNR and CDR2 FQNEAQ (reference sequence). CDR3 length equals 14 residues. The CDR3 is CASSPVGGSGELFF. CDR3 nucleotides: TGTGCCAGCAGCCCCGTAGGCGGATCAGGGGAGCTGTTTTTT.

V usage is TRBV5-4 and J usage is TRBJ1-1; D ambiguous. The CDR3 consists of 16 residues. Trimming stripped 1 base from V and 8 bases from J, with 21 bases between. Germline V CDR1 and CDR2: SGHNT, YYREEE (reference sequence). The CDR3 loop reads CASSLSSGRRVVEAFF. The CDR3 DNA reads TGTGCCAGCAGCTTGAGTTCGGGCAGGAGGGTAGTGGAAGCTTTCTTT.